Listed here are 3 T cell receptor beta chains from one sample, sequenced in a study of PD-L1 blockade in urothelial cancer. The data were produced by immunoSEQ multiplex PCR, yet TCRdb's version contains in-frame clones alone and is incomplete. This repertoire shows tens of thousands of clones, over 75% found once; its top ten account for approximately 3.6%. Sequenced here: PBMCs, sampled around atezolizumab (anti-PD-L1) treatment. The receptors stem from a man aged 65 to 79 with urothelial cancer.

This chain links TRBV27 with TRBJ2-3, with D possibly being TRBD1 (6 bases). Germline V gene lookup returns CDR1 MNHEY and CDR2 SMNVEV (reference sequence). This CDR3 is built from 14 residues. V was clipped by 2 bases and J by 0 bases, with 6 bases between them. The CDR3 reads CASSLGQSTDTQYF. The DNA of the CDR3 is TGTGCCAGCAGTTTAGGACAGAGCACAGATACGCAGTATTTT.

This clone showed up just a few times. This chain links TRBV27 with TRBJ1-1; D is unresolved. The CDR3 extends over 15 amino acids. Looked up from germline, CDR1 is MNHEY and CDR2 is SMNVEV (reference sequence). The V and J ends lost 5 bases and 0 bases respectively, with 13 bases between them. This CDR3 is CASSRPGALNTEAFF. As DNA, the CDR3 is TGTGCCAGCAGTCGACCGGGAGCCTTGAACACTGAAGCTTTCTTT.

This clone was counted between two and nine times. The rearrangement links TRBV27 to TRBJ2-1, with 11 bases that match TRBD2. The V segment lost 8 bases and the J segment 7 bases; nucleotides outside the gene matches: 7. CDR1 is MNHEY, CDR2 SMNVEV, per germline (reference sequence). There are 14 residues in the CDR3. This CDR3 reads CASAILAGVNEQFF. DNA of the CDR3: TGTGCCAGCGCAATACTAGCGGGGGTTAATGAGCAGTTCTTC.